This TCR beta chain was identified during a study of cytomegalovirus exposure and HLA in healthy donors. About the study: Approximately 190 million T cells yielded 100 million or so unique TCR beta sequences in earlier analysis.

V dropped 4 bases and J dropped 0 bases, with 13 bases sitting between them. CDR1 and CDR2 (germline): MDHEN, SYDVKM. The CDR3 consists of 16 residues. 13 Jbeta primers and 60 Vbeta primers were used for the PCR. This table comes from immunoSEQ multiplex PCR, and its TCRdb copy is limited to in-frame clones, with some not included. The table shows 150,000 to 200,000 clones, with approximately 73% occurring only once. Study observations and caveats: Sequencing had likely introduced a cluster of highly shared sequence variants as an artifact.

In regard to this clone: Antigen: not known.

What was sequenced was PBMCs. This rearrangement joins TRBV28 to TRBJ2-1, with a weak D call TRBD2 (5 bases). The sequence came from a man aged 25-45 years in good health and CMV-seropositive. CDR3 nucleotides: TGTGCCAGCAGTTCCACTGCTGGGAGCTCCTACAATGAGCAGTTCTTC. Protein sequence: CASSSTAGSSYNEQFF.